This T cell receptor (beta chain) was identified during a study of CD8 T cells in Susac syndrome. cDNA came from roughly 0.53 to 1 ug RNA primed by random hexamers. Using its own MiXCR run on the immunoSEQ multiplex PCR reads, TCRdb lists one record per CDR3 protein. Among about 200,000 distinct CDR3 sequences listed, about 93% were seen once. TEMRA cells were enriched by FACS, and CD4+ and CD8+ T cells were negatively isolated. Germline V gives CDR1 MNHEY, CDR2 SMNVEV (reference sequence). V gave up 4 bases and J gave up 2 bases; unmatched junction bases: 10. The CDR3 extends over 16 amino acids. This receptor was identified in a human donor with multiple sclerosis. The sequencing input was CD8+ T cells from PBMCs. The chain joins TRBV27 to TRBJ2-7, with TRBD1 matching 8 bases. In DNA, the CDR3 is TGTGCCAGCAGTTCATCCCCGGGGACAGGTGCCTACGAGCAGTACTTC. Encoded protein: CASSSSPGTGAYEQYF.